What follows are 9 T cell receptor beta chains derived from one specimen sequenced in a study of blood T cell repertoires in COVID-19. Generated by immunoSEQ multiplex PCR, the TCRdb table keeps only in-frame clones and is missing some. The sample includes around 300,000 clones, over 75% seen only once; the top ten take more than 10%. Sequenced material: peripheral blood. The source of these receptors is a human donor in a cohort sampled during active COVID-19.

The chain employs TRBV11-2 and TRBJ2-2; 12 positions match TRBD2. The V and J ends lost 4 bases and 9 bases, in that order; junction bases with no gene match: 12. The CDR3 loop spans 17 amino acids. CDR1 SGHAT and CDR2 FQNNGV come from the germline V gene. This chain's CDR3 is CASSSQGLAGTPRELFF. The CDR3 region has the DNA TGTGCCAGCAGCTCCCAAGGACTAGCGGGGACACCGAGGGAGCTGTTTTTT.

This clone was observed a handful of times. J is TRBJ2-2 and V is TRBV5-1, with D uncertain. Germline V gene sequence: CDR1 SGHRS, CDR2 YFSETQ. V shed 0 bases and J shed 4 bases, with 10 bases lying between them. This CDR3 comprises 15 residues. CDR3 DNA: TGCGCCAGCAGCTTGGAGAGCGCTAGCACCGGGGAGCTGTTTTTT. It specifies CASSLESASTGELFF.

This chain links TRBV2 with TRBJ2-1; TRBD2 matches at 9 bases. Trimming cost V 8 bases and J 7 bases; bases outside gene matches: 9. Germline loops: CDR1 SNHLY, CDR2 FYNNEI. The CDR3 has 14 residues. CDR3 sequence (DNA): TGTGCCAGCCGCTTTAGCGGGAGAGTTAATGAGCAGTTCTTC. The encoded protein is CASRFSGRVNEQFF.

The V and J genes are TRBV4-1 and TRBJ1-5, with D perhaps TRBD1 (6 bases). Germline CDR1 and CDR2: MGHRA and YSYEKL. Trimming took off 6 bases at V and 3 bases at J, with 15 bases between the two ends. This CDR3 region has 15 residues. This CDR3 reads CASSLIGQINQPQHF. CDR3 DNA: TGCGCCAGCAGTCTTATTGGACAGATCAATCAGCCCCAGCATTTT.

CDR3 residues: CASSLAGAWETQYF. The CDR3 DNA reads TGTGCCAGCAGTCTAGCGGGAGCGTGGGAGACCCAGTACTTC. V gene TRBV7-9 combines with J gene TRBJ2-5; 10 positions match TRBD2. The CDR3 loop spans 14 amino acids. J was trimmed by 5 bases and V by 6 bases; bases with no gene match: 6. CDR1 is SEHNR and CDR2 is FQNEAQ in the germline V gene (reference sequence).

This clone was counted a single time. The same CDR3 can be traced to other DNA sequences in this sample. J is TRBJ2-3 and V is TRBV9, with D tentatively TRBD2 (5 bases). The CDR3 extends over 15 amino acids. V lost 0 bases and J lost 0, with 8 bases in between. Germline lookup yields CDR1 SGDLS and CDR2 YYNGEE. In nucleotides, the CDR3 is TGTGCCAGCAGCGTAGGAGGGCTTAGCACAGATACGCAGTATTTT. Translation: CASSVGGLSTDTQYF.

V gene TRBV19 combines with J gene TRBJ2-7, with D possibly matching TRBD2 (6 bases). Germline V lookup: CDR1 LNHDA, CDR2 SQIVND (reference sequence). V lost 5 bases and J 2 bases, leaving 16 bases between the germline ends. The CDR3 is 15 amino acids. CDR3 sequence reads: CASSPYRDSTYEQYF. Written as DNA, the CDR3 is TGTGCCAGTAGTCCGTACCGGGACTCCACCTACGAGCAGTACTTC.

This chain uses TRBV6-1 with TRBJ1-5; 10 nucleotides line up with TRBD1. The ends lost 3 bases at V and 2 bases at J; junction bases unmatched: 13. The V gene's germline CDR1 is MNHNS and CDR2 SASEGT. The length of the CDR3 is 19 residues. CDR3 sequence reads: CASSDLWDRGLGGNQPQHF. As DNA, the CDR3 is TGTGCCAGCAGTGATCTATGGGACAGGGGACTCGGGGGCAATCAGCCCCAGCATTTT.

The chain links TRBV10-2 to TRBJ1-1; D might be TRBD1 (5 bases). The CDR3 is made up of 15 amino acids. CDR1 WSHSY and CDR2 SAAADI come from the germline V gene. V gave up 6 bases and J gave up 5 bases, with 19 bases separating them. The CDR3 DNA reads TGCGCCAGCAGCGCCGTCGGGGGGTCAAGGACTGAAGCTTTCTTT. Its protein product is CASSAVGGSRTEAFF.